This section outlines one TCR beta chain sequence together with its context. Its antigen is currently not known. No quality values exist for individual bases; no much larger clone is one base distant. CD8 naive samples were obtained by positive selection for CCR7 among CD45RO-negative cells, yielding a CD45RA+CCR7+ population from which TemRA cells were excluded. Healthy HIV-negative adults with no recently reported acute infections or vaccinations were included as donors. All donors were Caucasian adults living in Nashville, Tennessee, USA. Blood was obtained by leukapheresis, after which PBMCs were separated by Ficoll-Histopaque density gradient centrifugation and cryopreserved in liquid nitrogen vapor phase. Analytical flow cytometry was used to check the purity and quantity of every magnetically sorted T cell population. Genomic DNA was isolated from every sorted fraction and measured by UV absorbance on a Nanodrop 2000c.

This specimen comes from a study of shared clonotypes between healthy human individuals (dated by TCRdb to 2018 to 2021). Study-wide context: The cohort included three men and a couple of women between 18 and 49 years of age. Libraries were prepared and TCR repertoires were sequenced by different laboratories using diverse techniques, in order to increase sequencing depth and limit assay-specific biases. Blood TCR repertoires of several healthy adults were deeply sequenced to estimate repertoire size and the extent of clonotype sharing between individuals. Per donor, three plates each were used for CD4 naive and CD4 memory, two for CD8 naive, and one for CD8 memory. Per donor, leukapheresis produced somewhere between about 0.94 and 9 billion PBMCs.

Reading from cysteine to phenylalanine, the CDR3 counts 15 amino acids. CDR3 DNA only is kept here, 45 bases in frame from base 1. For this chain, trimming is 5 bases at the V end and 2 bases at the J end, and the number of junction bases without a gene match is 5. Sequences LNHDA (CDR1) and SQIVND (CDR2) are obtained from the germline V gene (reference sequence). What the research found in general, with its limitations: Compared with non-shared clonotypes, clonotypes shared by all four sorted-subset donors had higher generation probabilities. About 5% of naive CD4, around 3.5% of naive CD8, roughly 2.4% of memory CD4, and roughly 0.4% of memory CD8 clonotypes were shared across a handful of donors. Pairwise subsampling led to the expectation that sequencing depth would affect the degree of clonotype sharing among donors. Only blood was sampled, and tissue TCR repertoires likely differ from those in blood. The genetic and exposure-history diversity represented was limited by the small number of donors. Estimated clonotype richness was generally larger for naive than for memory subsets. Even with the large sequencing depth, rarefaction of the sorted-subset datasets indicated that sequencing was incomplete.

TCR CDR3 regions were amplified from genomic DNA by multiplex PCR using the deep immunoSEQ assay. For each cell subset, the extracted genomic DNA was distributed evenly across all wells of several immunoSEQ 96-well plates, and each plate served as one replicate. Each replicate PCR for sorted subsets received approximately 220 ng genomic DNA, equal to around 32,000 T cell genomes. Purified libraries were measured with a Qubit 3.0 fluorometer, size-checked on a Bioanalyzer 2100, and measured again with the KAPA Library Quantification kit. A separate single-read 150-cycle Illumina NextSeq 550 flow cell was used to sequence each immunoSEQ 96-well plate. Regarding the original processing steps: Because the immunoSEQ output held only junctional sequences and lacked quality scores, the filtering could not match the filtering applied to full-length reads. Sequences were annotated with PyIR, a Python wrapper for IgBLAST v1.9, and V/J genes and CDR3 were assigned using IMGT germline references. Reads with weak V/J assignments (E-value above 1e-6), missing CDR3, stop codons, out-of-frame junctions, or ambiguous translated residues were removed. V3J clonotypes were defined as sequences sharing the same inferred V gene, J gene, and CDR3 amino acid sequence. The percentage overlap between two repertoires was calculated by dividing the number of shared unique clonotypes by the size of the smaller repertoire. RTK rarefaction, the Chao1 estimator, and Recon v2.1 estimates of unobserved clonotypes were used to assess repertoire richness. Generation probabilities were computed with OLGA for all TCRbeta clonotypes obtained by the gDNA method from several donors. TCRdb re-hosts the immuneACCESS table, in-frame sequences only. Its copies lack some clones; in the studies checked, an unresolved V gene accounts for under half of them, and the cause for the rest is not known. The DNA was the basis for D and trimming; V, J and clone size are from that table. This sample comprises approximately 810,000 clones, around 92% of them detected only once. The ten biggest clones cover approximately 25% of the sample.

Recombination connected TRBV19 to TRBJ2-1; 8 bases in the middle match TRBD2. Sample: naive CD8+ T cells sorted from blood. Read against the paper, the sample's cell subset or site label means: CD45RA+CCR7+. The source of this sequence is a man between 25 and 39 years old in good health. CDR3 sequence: CASSFSGNAYNEQFF. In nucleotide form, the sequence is TGTGCCAGTAGTTTTAGCGGGAACGCCTACAATGAGCAGTTCTTC.